These 4 T cell receptor beta chains were all obtained from the same sample, sequenced in a study of cytomegalovirus exposure and HLA in healthy donors. Researchers ran the PCR with 60 Vbeta and 13 Jbeta primers. Some clones are missing from TCRdb's copy, which holds only in-frame ones; the method was immunoSEQ multiplex PCR. The repertoire holds 150,000 to 200,000 clones, with around three quarters as singletons. The sample was PBMCs. These receptor sequences come from a woman aged 30 to 39 in good health and CMV-seronegative.

The rearrangement uses TRBV5-8 and TRBJ1-4; 7 bases line up with TRBD1. This CDR3 has 17 amino acids. The germline V gene encodes CDR1 SGHTS and CDR2 YDEGEE. V was clipped by 1 base and J by 3 bases; unmatched bases: 9. The CDR3 region is CASSLRSGGLSNEKLFF. CDR3 sequence (DNA): TGTGCCAGCAGCTTGCGGTCAGGGGGTCTTTCTAATGAAAAACTGTTTTTT.

The rearrangement links TRBV30 to TRBJ1-3; D gene ambiguous. The CDR3 sequence is 14 residues long. Germline V gene lookup returns CDR1 GTSNPN and CDR2 SVGIG (reference sequence). Between the trimmed V and J ends, which lost 1 base and 0 bases, there was a span of 7 bases. The CDR3 spells CAWSEADSGNTIYF. For the CDR3, the DNA is TGTGCCTGGAGTGAAGCCGACTCTGGAAACACCATATATTTT.

This rearrangement joins TRBV2 to TRBJ1-6, with D tentatively TRBD1 (6 bases). V was pared by 7 bases and J by 5 bases, with 9 bases between. This CDR3 contains 13 residues. Germline assignment: CDR1 SNHLY and CDR2 FYNNEI. The CDR3 DNA sequence: TGTGCCAGCAACAGGGCCGATAATTCACCCCTCCACTTT. Protein: CASNRADNSPLHF.

The chain combines TRBV4-1 with TRBJ1-2; 9 nucleotides agree with TRBD1. CDR1 and CDR2 from the germline V gene are MGHRA and YSYEKL. The CDR3 has 17 amino acids. With V trimmed by 3 bases and J by 5 bases, 13 bases remained unmatched. The CDR3 reads CASSHAGNPGQGYGYTF. CDR3 nucleotides: TGCGCCAGCAGCCATGCGGGCAACCCGGGACAGGGTTATGGCTACACCTTC.